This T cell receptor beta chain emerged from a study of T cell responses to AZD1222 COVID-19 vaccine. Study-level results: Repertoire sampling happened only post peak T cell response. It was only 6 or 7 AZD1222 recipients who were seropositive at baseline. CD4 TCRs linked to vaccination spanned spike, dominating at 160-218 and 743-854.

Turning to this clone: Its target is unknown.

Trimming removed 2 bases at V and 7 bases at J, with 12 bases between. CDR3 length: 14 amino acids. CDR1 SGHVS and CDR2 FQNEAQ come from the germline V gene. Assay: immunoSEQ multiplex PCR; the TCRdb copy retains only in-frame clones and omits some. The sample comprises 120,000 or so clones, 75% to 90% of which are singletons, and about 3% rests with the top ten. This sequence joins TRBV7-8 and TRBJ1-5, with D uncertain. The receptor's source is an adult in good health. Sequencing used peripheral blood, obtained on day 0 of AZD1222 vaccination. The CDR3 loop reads CASSLNRISQPQHF. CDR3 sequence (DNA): TGTGCCAGCAGCTTAAACCGCATCAGCCAGCCCCAGCATTTT.